One and the same sample provided the 25 T cell receptor beta chains below, sequenced in a study of T cell clonotyping in hematopoietic cell transplantation (dated by TCRdb to the early 2020s). Receptor amplification or capture employed the immunoSEQ multiplex PCR assay. TCRdb holds this immuneACCESS table with in-frame rearrangements only. Some clones are missing; in checked studies, unresolved V genes explain under half, and the rest has no known cause. The sample table holds nearly 7,000 clones, of which approximately 98% were seen once. Of the sample, roughly 0.64% falls within the top ten clones. What the time point label conveys for this sample: 30 days after allo-HCT. The sample here was PBMCs, taken 30 days after allogeneic stem cell transplant. These TCRs come from a male patient between 60 and 69 years old who had an allogeneic stem cell transplant from a related donor, so the T cells may come from the graft donor. Some clones in this sample may be carry-over from other donors' samples.

The chain has TRBV11-3 and TRBJ2-5; D may be TRBD2 (5 bases). Trimming removed 5 bases at V and 5 bases at J, with 12 bases between. The germline CDR1 and CDR2 sequences are SGHNT and YENEEA. The CDR3 has 13 residues. CDR3 in amino acids: CASSRLAFETQYF. In DNA form, the CDR3 reads TGTGCCAGCAGCCGCCTAGCCTTCGAGACCCAGTACTTC.

Only a few counts were recorded for this clone. The chain uses TRBV6-5 and TRBJ1-2; D may be TRBD1 (5 bases). CDR1 is MNHEY, CDR2 SVGAGI, per germline. The CDR3 extends over 15 amino acids. The V end was cut by 0 bases, the J end by 1 base, with 9 bases between. The CDR3 spells CASSYSGGSNYGYTF. CDR3 coding DNA: TGTGCCAGCAGTTACTCGGGGGGGAGTAACTATGGCTACACCTTC.

Only one count was recorded for this clone. The V gene is TRBV5-1, the J gene TRBJ1-6; D unresolved. Germline CDR1 SGHRS, CDR2 YFSETQ. This CDR3 is built from 12 residues. V gave up 5 bases and J gave up 6 bases, with 6 bases separating them. The CDR3 nucleotides are TGCGCCAGCAGGCTGTCTAATTCACCCCTCCACTTT. Translation gives CASRLSNSPLHF.

A remark on this clone: The junction departs from the called germline gene at one end, perhaps through a read error. The rearrangement links TRBV7-2 to TRBJ2-5; D is undetermined. The CDR3 runs to 16 residues. Germline V gene sequence: CDR1 SGHTA, CDR2 FQGNSA. CDR3 in amino acids: CASSFSPAWGQVTQYF. The CDR3 nucleotides are TGTGCCAGCAGCTTTTCCCCAGCGTGGGGTCAAGTGACCCAGTACTTC.

The rearrangement uses TRBV14 and TRBJ1-6; D unclear. The germline V gene encodes CDR1 SGHDN and CDR2 FVKESK. CDR3 length: 12 residues. The V end lost 1 base, the J end lost 10 bases, and 5 bases lay between the germline ends. Here the CDR3 DNA reads TGTGCCAGCAGCCAAGTAGCCTCACCCCTCCACTTT. Its translation is CASSQVASPLHF. The variable domain in full, with the rest retrieved from reference TRBV14 and TRBJ1-6, is EAGVTQFPSHSVIEKGQTVTLRCDPISGHDNLYWYRRVMGKEIKFLLHFVKESKQDESGMPNNRFLAERTGGTYSTLKVQPAELEDSGVYFCASSQVASPLHFGNGTRLTVT.

The chain carries TRBV30 and TRBJ1-2; no clear D gene. This CDR3 is built from 14 residues. V shed 1 base and J shed 7 bases, with 16 bases lying between them. Germline values: CDR1 GTSNPN, CDR2 SVGIG (reference sequence). The CDR3 loop is CAWSGRGPIRGYTF. The CDR3 DNA follows: TGTGCCTGGAGTGGGCGGGGTCCAATACGTGGCTACACCTTC.

The chain joins TRBV6-5 to TRBJ2-7; the D gene is possibly TRBD1 (5 bases). V was cut by 6 bases and J by 0 bases, with 12 bases left in between. The CDR3 contains 14 residues. Germline V CDR1 and CDR2: MNHEY, SVGAGI. This CDR3 is CASSRGHISYEQYF. The CDR3 DNA is TGTGCCAGCAGCCGCGGACATATCTCCTACGAGCAGTACTTC.

The genes are TRBV11-3 and TRBJ1-1; TRBD1 is a possible D gene (5 bases). V gave up 6 bases and J gave up 4 bases, with 9 bases separating them. The CDR3 has 12 residues. Germline V gene lookup returns CDR1 SGHNT and CDR2 YENEEA. The CDR3 spells CASSSTGTEAFF. CDR3 in DNA: TGTGCCAGCAGTTCCACAGGCACTGAAGCTTTCTTT.

The V gene is TRBV5-4, the J gene TRBJ1-4; D unresolved. Germline V lookup: CDR1 SGHNT, CDR2 YYREEE (reference sequence). The length of the CDR3 is 12 residues. With 5 bases removed from V and 8 bases from J, the gap between germline ends came to 10 bases. The CDR3 reads CASSRLGEKLFF. CDR3 bases: TGTGCCAGCAGTCGGTTGGGAGAAAAACTGTTTTTT.

The V and J genes are TRBV9 and TRBJ1-1, with D possibly matching TRBD1 (6 bases). Germline-derived CDR1 and CDR2 are SGDLS and YYNGEE. V dropped 0 bases and J dropped 3 bases, with 12 bases sitting between them. The CDR3 length is 15 residues. CDR3 bases: TGTGCCAGCAGCGTAGCACCAGGGGTGGACACTGAAGCTTTCTTT. Protein sequence: CASSVAPGVDTEAFF.

The chain combines TRBV7-2 with TRBJ1-2; no definite D call. The CDR3 is 14 residues long. The germline gives CDR1 SGHTA, CDR2 FQGNSA. The V and J ends lost 0 bases and 4 bases respectively, with 9 bases between them. CDR3 coding DNA: TGTGCCAGCAGCTTAGCGGGCCCGATCTATGGCTACACCTTC. Protein sequence: CASSLAGPIYGYTF.

The CDR3 here is CASSSRVARDGYTF. In nucleotides, the CDR3 is TGTGCCAGCAGTTCGAGGGTTGCTAGGGATGGCTACACCTTC. The chain joins TRBV27 to TRBJ1-2, with D hard to call. The CDR3 is 14 amino acids. Germline V CDR1 and CDR2: MNHEY, SMNVEV (reference sequence). V was shortened by 4 bases and J by 6 bases, with 15 bases between the two germline ends.

J is TRBJ2-7 and V is TRBV28, with D perhaps matching TRBD2 (6 bases). The V gene's germline CDR1 is MDHEN and CDR2 SYDVKM. This CDR3 contains 16 residues. V lost 4 bases and J 2 bases, leaving 18 bases between the germline ends. For the CDR3, the DNA is TGTGCCAGCAGTTCTCCCGGGACTCCCGGGACCTACGAGCAGTACTTC. Protein product: CASSSPGTPGTYEQYF.

This chain connects TRBV4-3 to TRBJ2-1, with D possibly being TRBD2 (6 bases). The CDR3 spans 16 residues. Trimming took off 0 bases at V and 4 bases at J, with 13 bases between the two ends. Germline CDR1 and CDR2: LGHNA and YSLEER. Here the CDR3 reads CASSQEGGQFYNEQFF. Written as DNA, the CDR3 is TGCGCCAGCAGCCAAGAAGGAGGGCAGTTTTACAATGAGCAGTTCTTC.

This chain connects TRBV5-8 to TRBJ2-4; D may match TRBD1 or TRBD2 (5 bases each). CDR3 length: 16 residues. The V gene lost 4 bases and the J gene lost 0 bases, with 14 bases spanning the gap. Germline CDR1 SGHTS, CDR2 YDEGEE. The CDR3 sequence is CASSQGESLAKNIQYF. The CDR3 region has the DNA TGTGCCAGCAGCCAGGGAGAGAGCCTAGCCAAAAACATTCAGTACTTC.

This clone appeared once. The J gene is TRBJ2-7, the V gene TRBV4-1; TRBD1 is a possible D gene (6 bases). V lost 1 base and J 1 base, leaving 8 bases between the germline ends. The CDR3 totals 14 residues. Per germline, CDR1 MGHRA and CDR2 YSYEKL. CDR3 protein: CASSQGRGSYEQYF. The CDR3 DNA is TGCGCCAGCAGCCAAGGCAGGGGATCCTACGAGCAGTACTTC.

This chain uses TRBV5-1 with TRBJ2-1; D might be TRBD1 (6 bases). V was shortened by 4 bases and J by 1 base, with 18 bases between the two germline ends. The germline V gene encodes CDR1 SGHRS and CDR2 YFSETQ. The CDR3 totals 17 residues. The CDR3 here is CASSLEDRQGSYNEQFF. In nucleotides, the CDR3 is TGCGCCAGCAGCCTGGAGGACCGTCAGGGGTCCTACAATGAGCAGTTCTTC.

This chain uses TRBV5-1 with TRBJ2-7; TRBD1 matches at 9 bases. Germline loops: CDR1 SGHRS, CDR2 YFSETQ. V lost 2 bases to trimming and J lost 5 bases; unmatched junction nucleotides: 5. The CDR3 has 14 amino acids. The CDR3 nucleotides are TGCGCCAGCAGCTTCCGGGACAGGGTAGACGAGCAGTACTTC. This codes for CASSFRDRVDEQYF.

The chain links TRBV2 to TRBJ1-1, with 7 bases matching TRBD1. The CDR3 covers 15 residues. V shed 3 bases, J shed 3 bases, and the junction held 7 bases outside the gene matches. Germline values: CDR1 SNHLY, CDR2 FYNNEI. The CDR3 region is CASSEGQPGDTEAFF. CDR3 DNA sequence: TGTGCCAGCAGTGAGGGACAGCCCGGGGACACTGAAGCTTTCTTT.

This rearrangement joins TRBV7-9 to TRBJ1-3; the D is unclear. In germline, CDR1 is SEHNR, CDR2 FQNEAQ (reference sequence). V was pared by 5 bases and J by 6 bases, with 8 bases between. This CDR3 contains 12 residues. CDR3 DNA: TGTGCCAGCAGCCTTACAGAAAACACCATATATTTT. Encoded protein: CASSLTENTIYF. The full variable domain, with the rest looked up from reference TRBV7-9 and TRBJ1-3, is DTGVSQNPRHKITKRGQNVTFRCDPISEHNRLYWYRQTLGQGPEFLTYFQNEAQLEKSRLLSDRFSAERPKGSFSTLEIQRTEQGDSAMYLCASSLTENTIYFGEGSWLTVV.

As to this clone: Since the CDR3 does not end with the conserved phenylalanine or tryptophan, this likely comes from a read error. Because the CDR3's place on the DNA is in doubt, the DNA is left out and the CDR3 is given as listed by TCRdb. The genes are TRBV5-5 and TRBJ2-7; TRBD1 is taken as the D call from the table, unchecked against the DNA. CDR1 SGHKS and CDR2 YYEKEE come from the germline V gene (reference sequence). Termini included, the CDR3 measures 13 amino acids. The CDR3 sequence is CASSFKGGDRGRS.

The V and J genes are TRBV11-2 and TRBJ2-7; 9 nucleotides agree with TRBD1. The CDR3 runs 13 residues. Germline CDR1 and CDR2: SGHAT and FQNNGV. The ends lost 3 bases at V and 13 bases at J; junction bases unmatched: 10. The CDR3 protein is CASSFSGRDRAYF. The DNA of the CDR3 is TGTGCCAGCAGCTTTTCGGGCAGGGACAGGGCCTACTTC.

This chain uses TRBV19 with TRBJ1-3; D call uncertain. Trimming took off 5 bases at V and 4 bases at J, with 12 bases between the two ends. Per germline, CDR1 LNHDA and CDR2 SQIVND (reference sequence). The CDR3 covers 14 residues. The CDR3 loop is CASSVSLLGNTIYF. The CDR3 nucleotides are TGTGCCAGTAGTGTTTCTCTCCTGGGAAACACCATATATTTT.

The V call is TRBV4-3, the J call TRBJ2-3; maybe TRBD2 (7 bases). Trimming stripped 3 bases from V and 1 base from J, with 11 bases between. This CDR3 is built from 15 residues. Germline V gives CDR1 LGHNA, CDR2 YSLEER. CDR3 DNA: TGCGCCAGCAGCCAGGGGGGGGGCCGCACAGATACGCAGTATTTT. It yields the protein CASSQGGGRTDTQYF.

This rearrangement joins TRBV7-9 to TRBJ1-1; the D is unclear. The CDR3 covers 14 residues. V was trimmed by 3 bases and J by 2 bases, leaving 10 bases between them. From germline, CDR1 is SEHNR and CDR2 FQNEAQ (reference sequence). The CDR3 sequence is CASSFHTGNTEAFF. In DNA, the CDR3 is TGTGCCAGCAGCTTTCACACGGGAAACACTGAAGCTTTCTTT.